The present TCR beta chain was sequenced within a study of response to subunit inactivated influenza vaccine. General study findings and limits: Seasonal influenza vaccination, on each occasion, was suggested by the authors to recruit few new T cells.

Germline V gives CDR1 SQVTM, CDR2 ANQGSEA. The ends lost 4 bases at V and 12 bases at J; junction bases unmatched: 14. The CDR3 spans 13 residues. This clonotype was counted at least ten times. The antigen is undetermined. From the RT-PCR reads, TCRdb called clonotypes with MiXCR, one entry per CDR3 protein. The profile shows 250,000 to 350,000 distinct CDR3 sequences, approximately 23% of them singletons. V and J are TRBV29-1 and TRBJ1-1, with TRBD1 matching 7 bases. The TCR originated in a man in his fifties or sixties who received an inactivated influenza vaccine. The source material was PBMCs from blood, sampled less than 22 months after vaccination. The CDR3 DNA sequence: TGCAGCGTTGTCCTCCTGGAAGGGGGCCCTTCTTTCTTT. Amino acids: CSVVLLEGGPSFF. Combining the CDR3 with reference TRBV29-1 and TRBJ1-1 gives the whole variable domain SAVISQKPSRDICQRGTSLTIQCQVDSQVTMMFWYRQQPGQSLTLIATANQGSEATYESGFVIDKFPISRPNLTFSTLTVSNMSPEDSSIYLCSVVLLEGGPSFFGQGTRLTVV.